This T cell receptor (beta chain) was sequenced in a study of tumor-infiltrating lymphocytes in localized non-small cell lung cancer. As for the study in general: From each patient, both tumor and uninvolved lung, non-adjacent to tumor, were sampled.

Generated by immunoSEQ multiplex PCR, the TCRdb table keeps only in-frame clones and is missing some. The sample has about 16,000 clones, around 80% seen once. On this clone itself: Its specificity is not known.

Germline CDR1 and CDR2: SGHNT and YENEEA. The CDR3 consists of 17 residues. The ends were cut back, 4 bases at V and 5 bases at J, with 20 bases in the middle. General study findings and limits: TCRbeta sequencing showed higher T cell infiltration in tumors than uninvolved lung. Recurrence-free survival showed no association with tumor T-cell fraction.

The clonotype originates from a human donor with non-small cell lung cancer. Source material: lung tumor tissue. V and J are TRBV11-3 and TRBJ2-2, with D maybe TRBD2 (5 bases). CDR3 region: CASSSGASRRRTGELFF. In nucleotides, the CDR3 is TGTGCCAGCAGCTCAGGAGCTTCCAGAAGGAGGACCGGGGAGCTGTTTTTT.